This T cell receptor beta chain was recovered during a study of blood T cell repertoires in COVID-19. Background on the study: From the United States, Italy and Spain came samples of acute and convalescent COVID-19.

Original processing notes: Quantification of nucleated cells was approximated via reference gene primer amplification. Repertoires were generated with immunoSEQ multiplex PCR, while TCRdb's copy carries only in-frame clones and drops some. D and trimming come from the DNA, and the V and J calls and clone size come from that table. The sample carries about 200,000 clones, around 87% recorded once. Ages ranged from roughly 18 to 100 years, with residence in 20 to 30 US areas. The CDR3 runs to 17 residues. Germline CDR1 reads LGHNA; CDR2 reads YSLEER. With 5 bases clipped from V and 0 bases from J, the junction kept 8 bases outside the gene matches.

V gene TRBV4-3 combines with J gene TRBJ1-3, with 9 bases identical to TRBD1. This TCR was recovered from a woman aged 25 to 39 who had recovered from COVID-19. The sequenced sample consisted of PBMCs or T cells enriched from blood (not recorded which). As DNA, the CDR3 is TGCGCCAGCAGCATCACGACAGGGGGTCTCTCTGGAAACACCATATATTTT. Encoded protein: CASSITTGGLSGNTIYF.